This TCR beta chain was sequenced for a study of blood T cell repertoires in COVID-19. Study details: Acute and convalescent COVID-19 samples came from the United States, Italy and Spain. PBMCs, B-cell-depleted T cells, or T cells were the source of the cDNA or gDNA that made up the material.

Per germline, CDR1 SQVTM and CDR2 ANQGSEA. The V end was cut by 4 bases, the J end by 4 bases, with 16 bases between. The CDR3 sequence is 14 residues long. This clone was seen a single time. Per the original methods: Amplification of reference gene primers provided the estimated nucleated cell counts. The table came from immunoSEQ multiplex PCR; TCRdb's copy has only in-frame clones and leaves some out. V and J calls and clone size are given by that table; D and trimming were obtained from the DNA. Of around 230,000 clones listed, less than 90% are singletons. Sequencing was carried out using peripheral blood. The receptor comes from a middle-aged man with acute or convalescent COVID-19. The rearrangement links TRBV29-1 to TRBJ1-2; D is unclear. The CDR3 region has the DNA TGCAGCGTTGGAACGACACCCGTTGGCTATGGCTACACCTTC. Its protein is CSVGTTPVGYGYTF.